The text below deals with one TCR beta chain. The data were taken from a study of blood T cell repertoires in COVID-19. Overall study context: Material from acute and convalescent COVID-19 was sourced from the United States, Italy and Spain. PBMCs, B-cell-depleted T cells, or T cells provided the cDNA or gDNA that made up the material.

In the original processing: Cell counts per sample came from amplifying reference gene primers. TCRdb's copy holds only in-frame clones and misses some; the assay was immunoSEQ multiplex PCR. Clone size and the V and J calls come from that table; the DNA yielded D and trimming. The sample lists tens of thousands of clones, about 92% seen once, with about 8% in the top ten. V shed 5 bases, J shed 0 bases, and the junction held 12 bases outside the gene matches. CDR1 is KGHDR, CDR2 SFDVKD, per germline. The CDR3 is 19 amino acids. The sequence came from a man aged 70-80 years with active or convalescent COVID-19. J is TRBJ2-6 and V is TRBV24-1; 7 bases map to TRBD1. Sequenced material: peripheral blood. The CDR3 here is CATSVPTGTDLSGANVLTF. CDR3 in DNA: TGTGCCACCAGTGTCCCTACCGGGACAGATCTCTCTGGGGCCAACGTCCTGACTTTC.